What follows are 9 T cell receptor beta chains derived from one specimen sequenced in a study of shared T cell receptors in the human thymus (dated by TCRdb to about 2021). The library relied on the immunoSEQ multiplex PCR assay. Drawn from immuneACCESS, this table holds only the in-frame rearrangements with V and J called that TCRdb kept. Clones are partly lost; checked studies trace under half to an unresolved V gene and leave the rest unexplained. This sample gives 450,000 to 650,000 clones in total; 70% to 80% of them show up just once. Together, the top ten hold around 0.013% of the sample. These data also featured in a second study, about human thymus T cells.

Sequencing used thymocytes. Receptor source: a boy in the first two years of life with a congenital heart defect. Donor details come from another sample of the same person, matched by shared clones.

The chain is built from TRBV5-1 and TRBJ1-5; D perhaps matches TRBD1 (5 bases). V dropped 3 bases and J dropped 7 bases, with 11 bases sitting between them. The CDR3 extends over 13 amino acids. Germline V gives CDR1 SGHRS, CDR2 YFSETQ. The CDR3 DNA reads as TGCGCCAGCAGCTGGGCGGGGGACCAGCCCCAGCATTTT. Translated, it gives CASSWAGDQPQHF.

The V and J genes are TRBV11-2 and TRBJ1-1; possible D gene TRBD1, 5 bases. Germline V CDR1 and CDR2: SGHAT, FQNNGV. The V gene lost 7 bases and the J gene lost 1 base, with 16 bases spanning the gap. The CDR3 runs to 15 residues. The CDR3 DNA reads TGTGCCAGCACCCCCTCGGGACTCCCGAACACTGAAGCTTTCTTT. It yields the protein CASTPSGLPNTEAFF.

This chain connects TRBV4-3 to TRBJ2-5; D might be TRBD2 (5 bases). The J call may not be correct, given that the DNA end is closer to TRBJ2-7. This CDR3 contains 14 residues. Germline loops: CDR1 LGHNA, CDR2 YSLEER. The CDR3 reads CASSQLGVGNEQYF. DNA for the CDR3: TGCGCCAGCAGCCAATTGGGCGTCGGGAACGAGCAGTACTTC.

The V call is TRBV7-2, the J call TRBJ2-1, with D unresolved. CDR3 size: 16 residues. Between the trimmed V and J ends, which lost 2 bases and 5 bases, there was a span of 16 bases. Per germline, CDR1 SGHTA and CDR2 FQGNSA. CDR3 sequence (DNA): TGTGCCAGCAGCTTACCTAGAGGCGCGCCTAACAATGAGCAGTTCTTC. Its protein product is CASSLPRGAPNNEQFF.

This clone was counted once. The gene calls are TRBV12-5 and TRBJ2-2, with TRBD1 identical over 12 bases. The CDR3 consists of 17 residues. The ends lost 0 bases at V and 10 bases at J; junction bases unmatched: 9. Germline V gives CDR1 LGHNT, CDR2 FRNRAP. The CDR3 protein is CASGLVRGQGAKEELFF. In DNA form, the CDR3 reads TGTGCTAGTGGTTTGGTCAGGGGACAGGGGGCGAAGGAGGAGCTGTTTTTT.

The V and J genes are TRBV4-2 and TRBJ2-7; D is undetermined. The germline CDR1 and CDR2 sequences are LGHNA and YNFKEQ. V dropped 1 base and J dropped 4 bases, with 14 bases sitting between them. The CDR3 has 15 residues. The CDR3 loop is CASSQGRGQWYEQYF. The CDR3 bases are TGTGCCAGCAGCCAAGGGAGAGGCCAGTGGTACGAGCAGTACTTC.

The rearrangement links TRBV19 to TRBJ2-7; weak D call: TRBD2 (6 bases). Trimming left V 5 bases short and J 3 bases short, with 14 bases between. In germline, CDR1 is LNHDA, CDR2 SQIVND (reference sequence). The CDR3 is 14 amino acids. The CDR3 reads CASSPGEVFYEQYF. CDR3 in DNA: TGTGCCAGTAGTCCGGGGGAGGTTTTCTACGAGCAGTACTTC.

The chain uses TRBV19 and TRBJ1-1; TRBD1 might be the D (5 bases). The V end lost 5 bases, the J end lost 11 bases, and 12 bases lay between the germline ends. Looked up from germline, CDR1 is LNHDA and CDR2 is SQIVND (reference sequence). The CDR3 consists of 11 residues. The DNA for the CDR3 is TGTGCCAGTAGTCTCAGGGTTGGGGCTTTCTTT. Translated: CASSLRVGAFF.

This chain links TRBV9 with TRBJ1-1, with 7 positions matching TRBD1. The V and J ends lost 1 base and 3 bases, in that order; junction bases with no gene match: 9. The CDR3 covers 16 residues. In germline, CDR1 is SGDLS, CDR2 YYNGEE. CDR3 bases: TGTGCCAGCAGCGTACACGAGACAGGGCCCGACACTGAAGCTTTCTTT. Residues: CASSVHETGPDTEAFF.